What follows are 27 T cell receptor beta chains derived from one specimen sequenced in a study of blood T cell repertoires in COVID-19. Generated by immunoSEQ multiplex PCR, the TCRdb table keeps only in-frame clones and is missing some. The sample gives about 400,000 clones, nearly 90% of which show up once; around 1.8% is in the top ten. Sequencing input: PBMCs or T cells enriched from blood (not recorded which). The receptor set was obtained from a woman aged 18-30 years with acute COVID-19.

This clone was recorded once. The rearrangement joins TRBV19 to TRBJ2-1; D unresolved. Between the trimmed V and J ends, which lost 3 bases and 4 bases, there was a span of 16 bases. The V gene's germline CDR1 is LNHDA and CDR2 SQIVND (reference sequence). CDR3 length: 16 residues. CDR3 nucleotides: TGTGCCAGTAGTATCTCACGCGGCGGTGTGTACAATGAGCAGTTCTTC. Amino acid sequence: CASSISRGGVYNEQFF.

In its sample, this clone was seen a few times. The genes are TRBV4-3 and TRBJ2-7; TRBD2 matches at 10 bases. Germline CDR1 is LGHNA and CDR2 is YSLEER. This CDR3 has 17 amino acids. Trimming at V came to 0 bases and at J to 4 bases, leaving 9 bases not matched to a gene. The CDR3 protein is CASSQDQLSGRWYEQYF. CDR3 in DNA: TGCGCCAGCAGCCAAGACCAGCTTAGCGGGAGGTGGTACGAGCAGTACTTC.

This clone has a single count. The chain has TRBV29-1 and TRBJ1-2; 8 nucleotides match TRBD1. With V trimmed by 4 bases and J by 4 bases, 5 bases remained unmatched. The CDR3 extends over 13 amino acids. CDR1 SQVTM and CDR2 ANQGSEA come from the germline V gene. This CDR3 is CSVVGQVLYGYTF. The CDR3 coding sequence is TGCAGCGTTGTGGGACAGGTACTCTATGGCTACACCTTC.

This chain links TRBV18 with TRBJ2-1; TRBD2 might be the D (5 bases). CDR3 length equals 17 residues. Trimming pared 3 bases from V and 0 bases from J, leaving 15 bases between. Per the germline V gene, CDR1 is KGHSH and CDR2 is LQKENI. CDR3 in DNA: TGTGCCAGCTCACCCCTACACTCGGGGAGCTCCTACAATGAGCAGTTCTTC. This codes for CASSPLHSGSSYNEQFF.

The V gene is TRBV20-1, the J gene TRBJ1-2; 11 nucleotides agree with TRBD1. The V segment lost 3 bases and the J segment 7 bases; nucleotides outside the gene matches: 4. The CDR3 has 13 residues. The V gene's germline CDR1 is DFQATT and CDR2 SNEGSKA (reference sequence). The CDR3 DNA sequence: TGCAGTGCTAGTGGACAGGGGGCCTCTGGCTACACCTTC. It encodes CSASGQGASGYTF.

Written as DNA, the CDR3 is TGTGCCAGCAGCTCCCATGGCGGGGGCGATGAGCAGTTCTTC. Its translation: CASSSHGGGDEQFF. The chain combines TRBV9 with TRBJ2-1; D is possibly TRBD2 (7 bases). Germline values: CDR1 SGDLS, CDR2 YYNGEE. This CDR3 has 14 residues. V was trimmed by 4 bases and J by 8 bases, leaving 16 bases between them.

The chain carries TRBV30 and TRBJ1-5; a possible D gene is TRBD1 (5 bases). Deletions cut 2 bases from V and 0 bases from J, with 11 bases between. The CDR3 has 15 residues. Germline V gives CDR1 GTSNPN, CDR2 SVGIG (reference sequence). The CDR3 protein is CAWSRQFYSNQPQHF. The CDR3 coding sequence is TGTGCCTGGAGTCGACAGTTTTATAGCAATCAGCCCCAGCATTTT.

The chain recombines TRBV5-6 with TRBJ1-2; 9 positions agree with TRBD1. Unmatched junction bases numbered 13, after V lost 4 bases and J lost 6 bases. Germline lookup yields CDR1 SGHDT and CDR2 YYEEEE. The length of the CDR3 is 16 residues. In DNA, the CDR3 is TGTGCCAGCAGCCAAAGAACAGGGGGCGCGTATGATGGCTACACCTTC. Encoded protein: CASSQRTGGAYDGYTF.

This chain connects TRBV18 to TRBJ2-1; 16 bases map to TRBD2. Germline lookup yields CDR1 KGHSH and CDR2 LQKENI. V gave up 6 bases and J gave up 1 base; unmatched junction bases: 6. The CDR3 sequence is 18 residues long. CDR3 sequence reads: CASSPGTSGRASYNEQFF. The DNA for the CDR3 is TGTGCCAGCTCGCCCGGGACTAGCGGGAGGGCATCCTACAATGAGCAGTTCTTC.

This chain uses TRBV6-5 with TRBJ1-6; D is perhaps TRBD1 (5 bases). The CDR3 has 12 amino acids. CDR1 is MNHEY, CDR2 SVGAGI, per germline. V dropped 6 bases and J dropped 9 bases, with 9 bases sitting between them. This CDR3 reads CASRLQASPLHF. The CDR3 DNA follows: TGTGCCAGCAGGCTACAGGCTTCACCCCTCCACTTT.

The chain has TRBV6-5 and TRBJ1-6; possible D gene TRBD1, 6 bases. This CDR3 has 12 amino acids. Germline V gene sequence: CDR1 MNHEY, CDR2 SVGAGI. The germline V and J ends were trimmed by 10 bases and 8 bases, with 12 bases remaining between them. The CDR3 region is CATTGKYSPLHF. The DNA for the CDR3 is TGTGCCACGACAGGTAAATATTCACCCCTCCACTTT.

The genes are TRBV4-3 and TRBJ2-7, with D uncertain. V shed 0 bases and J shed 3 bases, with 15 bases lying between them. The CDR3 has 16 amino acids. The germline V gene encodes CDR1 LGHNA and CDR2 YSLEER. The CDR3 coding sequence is TGCGCCAGCAGCCAAGATCTCAGGAACATAGACTACGAGCAGTACTTC. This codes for CASSQDLRNIDYEQYF.

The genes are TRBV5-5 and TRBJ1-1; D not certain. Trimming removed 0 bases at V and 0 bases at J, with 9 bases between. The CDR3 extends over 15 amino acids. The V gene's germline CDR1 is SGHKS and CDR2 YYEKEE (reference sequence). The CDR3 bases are TGTGCCAGCAGCTTGGTTCCCAGATTGAACACTGAAGCTTTCTTT. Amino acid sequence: CASSLVPRLNTEAFF.

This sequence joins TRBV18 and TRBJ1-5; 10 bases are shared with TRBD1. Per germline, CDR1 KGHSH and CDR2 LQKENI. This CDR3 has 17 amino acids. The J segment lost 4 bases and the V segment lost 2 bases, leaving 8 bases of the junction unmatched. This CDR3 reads CASSPRQGAYQNQPQHF. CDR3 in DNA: TGTGCCAGCTCACCAAGACAGGGGGCCTACCAAAATCAGCCCCAGCATTTT.

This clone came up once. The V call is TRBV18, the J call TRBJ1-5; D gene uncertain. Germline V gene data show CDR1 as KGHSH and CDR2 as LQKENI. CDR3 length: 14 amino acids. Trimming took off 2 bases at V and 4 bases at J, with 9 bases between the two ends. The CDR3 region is CASSPKQKNQPQHF. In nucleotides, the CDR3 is TGTGCCAGCTCACCAAAACAGAAGAATCAGCCCCAGCATTTT.

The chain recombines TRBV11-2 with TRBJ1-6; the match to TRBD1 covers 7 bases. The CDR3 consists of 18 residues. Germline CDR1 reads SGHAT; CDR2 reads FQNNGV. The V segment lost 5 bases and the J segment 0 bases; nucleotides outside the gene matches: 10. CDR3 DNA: TGTGCCAGCAGCCACCGTGCAGGGGGTAGCTCCTATAATTCACCCCTCCACTTT. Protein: CASSHRAGGSSYNSPLHF.

The CDR3 protein is CASSITDTQYF. In DNA form, the CDR3 reads TGCGCCAGCAGCATCACAGATACGCAGTATTTT. The chain has TRBV10-2 and TRBJ2-3, with D unclear. CDR1 WSHSY and CDR2 SAAADI come from the germline V gene. CDR3 length: 11 residues. Trimming stripped 6 bases from V and 2 bases from J, with 3 bases between.

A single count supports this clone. This CDR3 is CASSFWGSGMKNNEQFF. In DNA form, the CDR3 reads TGTGCCAGCAGCTTTTGGGGTAGCGGGATGAAAAACAATGAGCAGTTCTTC. This chain connects TRBV5-6 to TRBJ2-1; 8 bases match TRBD2. Germline V gene data show CDR1 as SGHDT and CDR2 as YYEEEE. J was trimmed by 5 bases and V by 2 bases; bases with no gene match: 12. CDR3 size: 17 residues.

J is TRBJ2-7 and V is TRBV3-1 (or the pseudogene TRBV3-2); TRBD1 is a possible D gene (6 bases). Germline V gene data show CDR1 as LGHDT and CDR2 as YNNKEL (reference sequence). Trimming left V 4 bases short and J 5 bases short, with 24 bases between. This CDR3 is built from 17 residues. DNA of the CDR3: TGTGCCAGCAGCCGGAGAGCTGGACAGCTTAACGAGCACGAGCAGTACTTC. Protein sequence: CASSRRAGQLNEHEQYF.

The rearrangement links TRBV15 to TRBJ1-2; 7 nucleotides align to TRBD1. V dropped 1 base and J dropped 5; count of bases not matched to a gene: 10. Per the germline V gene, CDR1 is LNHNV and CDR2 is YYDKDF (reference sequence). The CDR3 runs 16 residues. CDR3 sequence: CATSRAHRGTLYGYTF. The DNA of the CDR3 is TGTGCCACCAGCAGAGCCCACAGGGGTACTCTTTATGGCTACACCTTC.

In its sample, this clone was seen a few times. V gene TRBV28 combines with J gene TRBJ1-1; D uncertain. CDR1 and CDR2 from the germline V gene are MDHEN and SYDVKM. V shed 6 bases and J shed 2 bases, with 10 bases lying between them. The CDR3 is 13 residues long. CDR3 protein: CASRFTENTEAFF. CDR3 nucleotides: TGTGCCAGCAGGTTTACTGAAAACACTGAAGCTTTCTTT.

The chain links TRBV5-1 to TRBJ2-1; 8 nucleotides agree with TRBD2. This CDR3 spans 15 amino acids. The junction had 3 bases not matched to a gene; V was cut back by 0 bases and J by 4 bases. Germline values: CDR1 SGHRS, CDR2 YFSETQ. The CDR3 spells CASSLAAGGYNEQFF. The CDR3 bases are TGCGCCAGCAGCTTGGCGGCGGGGGGTTACAATGAGCAGTTCTTC.

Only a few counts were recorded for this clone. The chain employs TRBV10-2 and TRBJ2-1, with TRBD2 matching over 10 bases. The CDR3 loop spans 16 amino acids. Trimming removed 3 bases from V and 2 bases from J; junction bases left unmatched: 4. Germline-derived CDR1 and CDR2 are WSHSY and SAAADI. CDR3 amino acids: CASSDPSGRAYNEQFF. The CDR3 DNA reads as TGCGCCAGCAGTGATCCGAGCGGGAGGGCCTACAATGAGCAGTTCTTC.

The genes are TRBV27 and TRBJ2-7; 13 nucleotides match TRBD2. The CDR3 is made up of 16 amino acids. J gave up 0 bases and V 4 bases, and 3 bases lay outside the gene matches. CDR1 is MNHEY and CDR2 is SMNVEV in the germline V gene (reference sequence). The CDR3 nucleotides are TGTGCCAGCAGTTCCGGGACTAGCGGGAACTCCTACGAGCAGTACTTC. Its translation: CASSSGTSGNSYEQYF.

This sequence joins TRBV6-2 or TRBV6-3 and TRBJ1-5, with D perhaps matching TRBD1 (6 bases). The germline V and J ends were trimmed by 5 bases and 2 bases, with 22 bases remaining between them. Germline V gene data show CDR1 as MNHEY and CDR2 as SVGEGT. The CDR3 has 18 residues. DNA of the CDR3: TGTGCCAGCAGTCCGATAAGACCGACAGGTCTCCGCAATCAGCCCCAGCATTTT. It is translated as CASSPIRPTGLRNQPQHF.

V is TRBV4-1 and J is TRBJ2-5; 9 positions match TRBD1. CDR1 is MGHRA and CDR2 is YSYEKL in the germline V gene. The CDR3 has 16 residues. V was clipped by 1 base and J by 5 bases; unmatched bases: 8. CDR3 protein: CASSQGSDRGTETQYF. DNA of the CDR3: TGCGCCAGCAGCCAAGGCTCCGACAGGGGGACGGAGACCCAGTACTTC.

In nucleotides, the CDR3 is TGTGCCAGCAGTGAAGAAGAGTATTCACCCCTCCACTTT. Translating gives CASSEEEYSPLHF. The J gene is TRBJ1-6, the V gene TRBV6-1; D call uncertain. V was cut by 1 base and J by 8 bases, with 6 bases left in between. The germline V gene encodes CDR1 MNHNS and CDR2 SASEGT. This CDR3 has 13 amino acids.